These 27 T cell receptor beta chains came from one sample sequenced in a study of cytomegalovirus exposure and HLA in healthy donors. PCR employed 60 Vbeta and 13 Jbeta primers. Sequencing used immunoSEQ multiplex PCR; TCRdb keeps in-frame clones, though not all of them. Its clone listing holds under 200,000 clones. Specimen: PBMCs. Receptors were obtained from a man aged 30-40 years in good health and CMV-seronegative.

The V call is TRBV14, the J call TRBJ2-1, with TRBD2 matching 13 bases. The CDR3 is 17 residues long. Germline trimming cut 2 bases from V and 8 bases from J; bases unmatched to any gene: 9. In germline, CDR1 is SGHDN, CDR2 FVKESK. CDR3: CASSQSVGLAGLDEQFF. DNA for the CDR3: TGTGCCAGCAGCCAATCGGTGGGACTAGCGGGACTTGATGAGCAGTTCTTC. The full variable domain, completed using reference TRBV14 and TRBJ2-1, is EAGVTQFPSHSVIEKGQTVTLRCDPISGHDNLYWYRRVMGKEIKFLLHFVKESKQDESGMPNNRFLAERTGGTYSTLKVQPAELEDSGVYFCASSQSVGLAGLDEQFFGPGTRLTVL.

The genes are TRBV5-6 and TRBJ1-3, with D maybe TRBD1 (5 bases). CDR3 length equals 15 residues. With 2 bases removed from V and 6 bases from J, the gap between germline ends came to 15 bases. The germline gives CDR1 SGHDT, CDR2 YYEEEE. CDR3: CASSFGQGIENTIYF. For the CDR3, the DNA is TGTGCCAGCAGCTTCGGGCAGGGTATAGAAAACACCATATATTTT.

V is TRBV15 and J is TRBJ1-5; TRBD1 matches 7 bases. V shed 4 bases, J shed 4 bases, and the junction held 16 bases outside the gene matches. Germline CDR1 is LNHNV and CDR2 is YYDKDF (reference sequence). This CDR3 spans 18 amino acids. CDR3 nucleotide sequence: TGTGCCACCAGCAACCTAGTTCCGGGACAGAGCCCGAATCAGCCCCAGCATTTT. Encoded protein: CATSNLVPGQSPNQPQHF.

This chain links TRBV4-1 with TRBJ2-7; no definite D call. Trimming removed 0 bases from V and 3 bases from J, with 3 bases in between. The germline V gene has CDR1 MGHRA and CDR2 YSYEKL. The CDR3 consists of 12 residues. The CDR3 coding sequence is TGCGCCAGCAGCCAAGATAGCTACGAGCAGTACTTC. This sequence encodes CASSQDSYEQYF.

The chain combines TRBV7-9 with TRBJ2-3; D remains unclear. This CDR3 spans 15 amino acids. Germline CDR1 and CDR2: SEHNR and FQNEAQ (reference sequence). The ends were cut back, 7 bases at V and 2 bases at J, with 16 bases in the middle. CDR3 in DNA: TGTGCCAGCACCCCCGGGTTAGCCACCACAGATACGCAGTATTTT. The encoded protein is CASTPGLATTDTQYF.

This chain uses TRBV7-2 with TRBJ1-5; the match to TRBD1 covers 10 bases. This CDR3 comprises 15 residues. CDR1 is SGHTA, CDR2 FQGNSA, per germline. The junction had 5 bases not matched to a gene; V was cut back by 4 bases and J by 5 bases. The CDR3 reads CASSSGQGGYQPQHF. CDR3 bases: TGTGCCAGCAGCTCCGGACAGGGGGGCTATCAGCCCCAGCATTTT. The entire variable domain, with the rest obtained from reference TRBV7-2 and TRBJ1-5, is as follows: GAGVSQSPSNKVTEKGKDVELRCDPISGHTALYWYRQSLGQGLEFLIYFQGNSAPDKSGLPSDRFSAERTGGSVSTLTIQRTQQEDSAVYLCASSSGQGGYQPQHFGDGTRLSIL.

The chain joins TRBV2 to TRBJ2-1, with 13 positions matching TRBD2. V was pared by 5 bases and J by 5 bases, with 6 bases of the junction left unmatched. Germline CDR1 and CDR2: SNHLY and FYNNEI. This CDR3 has 16 amino acids. CDR3 residues: CASSKFGTSGDNEQFF. In DNA, the CDR3 is TGTGCCAGCAGTAAATTCGGGACTAGCGGGGACAATGAGCAGTTCTTC.

V usage is TRBV5-1 and J usage is TRBJ2-7, with 7 bases fitting TRBD1. The germline CDR1 and CDR2 sequences are SGHRS and YFSETQ. V was pared by 1 base and J by 0 bases, with 7 bases of the junction left unmatched. The CDR3 runs 16 residues. The CDR3 is CASSLYDRDSSYEQYF. CDR3 DNA sequence: TGCGCCAGCAGCTTGTACGATCGGGACAGCTCCTACGAGCAGTACTTC.

The chain carries TRBV7-2 and TRBJ2-3, with D maybe TRBD1 (6 bases). The V end was cut by 4 bases, the J end by 2 bases, with 10 bases between. CDR1 and CDR2 from the germline V gene are SGHTA and FQGNSA. The CDR3 is made up of 14 amino acids. In DNA form, the CDR3 reads TGTGCCAGCAGCTCCCAGGGGTACACAGATACGCAGTATTTT. This sequence encodes CASSSQGYTDTQYF. Filled out from reference TRBV7-2 and TRBJ2-3, the complete variable domain reads GAGVSQSPSNKVTEKGKDVELRCDPISGHTALYWYRQSLGQGLEFLIYFQGNSAPDKSGLPSDRFSAERTGGSVSTLTIQRTQQEDSAVYLCASSSQGYTDTQYFGPGTRLTVL.

The gene calls are TRBV10-1 and TRBJ2-5; the match to TRBD2 covers 10 bases. The J call is doubtful: the DNA matches TRBJ2-7 better. Germline V gene sequence: CDR1 WNHNN, CDR2 SYGVQD (reference sequence). This CDR3 region has 13 residues. In nucleotides, the CDR3 is TGCGCCAGCAGACCTAGCGGGAGCTACGAGCAGTACTTC. Encoded protein: CASRPSGSYEQYF.

J is TRBJ2-5 and V is TRBV19, with TRBD2 as a possible D gene (5 bases). This CDR3 has 12 residues. Deletions cut 5 bases from V and 5 bases from J, with 9 bases between. Germline V lookup: CDR1 LNHDA, CDR2 SQIVND (reference sequence). The CDR3 nucleotides are TGTGCCAGTAGTGGAGGTCTTGAGACCCAGTACTTC. Its protein is CASSGGLETQYF.

V usage is TRBV4-2 and J usage is TRBJ2-7, with D perhaps TRBD2 (6 bases). V was shortened by 4 bases and J by 1 base, with 17 bases between the two germline ends. The CDR3 is 16 amino acids. Germline V gene sequence: CDR1 LGHNA, CDR2 YNFKEQ. The CDR3 nucleotides are TGTGCCAGCAGCCCCGAAGCGGGCAGGAGATCCTACGAGCAGTACTTC. It specifies CASSPEAGRRSYEQYF.

J is TRBJ2-5 and V is TRBV11-3, with TRBD2 as a possible D gene (6 bases). Per the germline V gene, CDR1 is SGHNT and CDR2 is YENEEA. Trimming removed 4 bases from V and 7 bases from J, with 13 bases in between. The CDR3 is made up of 13 amino acids. The chain's CDR3 is CASSSGLRGTQYF. CDR3 nucleotides: TGTGCCAGCAGCTCGGGACTCCGAGGGACCCAGTACTTC.

V usage is TRBV7-8 and J usage is TRBJ1-5, with D perhaps TRBD1 (6 bases). The V end lost 1 base, the J end lost 2 bases, and 12 bases lay between the germline ends. Per the germline V gene, CDR1 is SGHVS and CDR2 is FQNEAQ. This CDR3 contains 16 residues. This chain's CDR3 is CASSLDRVPGNQPQHF. CDR3 sequence (DNA): TGTGCCAGCAGCTTAGACAGGGTTCCGGGCAATCAGCCCCAGCATTTT.

The chain is built from TRBV15 and TRBJ1-5, with TRBD1 as a possible D gene (6 bases). The CDR3 runs 15 residues. The ends were cut back, 5 bases at V and 2 bases at J, with 13 bases in the middle. CDR1 and CDR2 from the germline V gene are LNHNV and YYDKDF (reference sequence). This CDR3 is CATSPGDPGNQPQHF. The DNA for the CDR3 is TGTGCCACCAGCCCAGGGGATCCAGGCAATCAGCCCCAGCATTTT.

The chain combines TRBV5-1 with TRBJ2-3, with 8 positions matching TRBD1. There are 15 residues in the CDR3. V trimming: 4 bases; J trimming: 5 bases; junction bases outside the gene matches: 9. Germline V gene lookup returns CDR1 SGHRS and CDR2 YFSETQ. CDR3 coding DNA: TGCGCCAGCAGCGGTGGACAGGGCTGGGTAGATACGCAGTATTTT. This translates into CASSGGQGWVDTQYF.

This chain uses TRBV5-1 with TRBJ1-2; D remains unclear. V lost 0 bases and J lost 1, with 10 bases in between. Germline-derived CDR1 and CDR2 are SGHRS and YFSETQ. This CDR3 has 15 residues. This CDR3 reads CASSLGAGLNYGYTF. The CDR3 DNA is TGCGCCAGCAGCTTGGGTGCAGGACTTAACTATGGCTACACCTTC.

The chain joins TRBV6-1 to TRBJ1-5, with a tentative D call TRBD1 (6 bases). This CDR3 is built from 14 residues. Trimming removed 2 bases from V and 2 bases from J, with 7 bases in between. Per the germline V gene, CDR1 is MNHNS and CDR2 is SASEGT. CDR3 nucleotides: TGTGCCAGCAGTGAATCAGGGGGCAATCAGCCCCAGCATTTT. Its protein product is CASSESGGNQPQHF.

Notes on this clone: Other DNA sequences of this sample code for an identical CDR3. The chain links TRBV6-5 to TRBJ1-2; maybe TRBD1 (6 bases). Trimming removed 5 bases at V and 7 bases at J, with 14 bases between. In germline, CDR1 is MNHEY, CDR2 SVGAGI. CDR3 length: 13 amino acids. The CDR3 spells CASSPLAGAGYTF. CDR3 bases: TGTGCCAGCAGTCCTTTGGCAGGGGCTGGCTACACCTTC.

This chain joins TRBV4-2 and TRBJ2-3, with 10 bases lining up with TRBD2. With 8 bases clipped from V and 3 bases from J, the junction kept 8 bases outside the gene matches. The germline V gene has CDR1 LGHNA and CDR2 YNFKEQ. The CDR3 covers 15 residues. DNA of the CDR3: TGTGCCAGCCGAGAGCGGGGGGGTTGGACAGATACGCAGTATTTT. It encodes CASRERGGWTDTQYF.

The gene calls are TRBV7-2 and TRBJ2-3; 12 bases fit TRBD2. Unmatched junction bases numbered 5, after V lost 6 bases and J lost 4 bases. CDR1 SGHTA and CDR2 FQGNSA come from the germline V gene. This CDR3 is built from 15 residues. CDR3: CASSTSGGPADTQYF. The CDR3 DNA reads as TGTGCCAGCAGTACTAGCGGGGGGCCCGCAGATACGCAGTATTTT.

V and J are TRBV5-4 and TRBJ2-7; D is perhaps TRBD2 (6 bases). Trimming took 0 bases from V and 5 from J, leaving 12 bases between them. Germline V gives CDR1 SGHNT, CDR2 YYREEE (reference sequence). The CDR3 length is 14 residues. The CDR3 DNA is TGTGCCAGCAGCTTGGAACTAGCTACCGACGAGCAGTACTTC. Protein: CASSLELATDEQYF.

This rearrangement joins TRBV27 to TRBJ1-1; D is uncertain. Between the trimmed V and J ends, which lost 8 bases and 4 bases, there was a span of 17 bases. CDR1 MNHEY and CDR2 SMNVEV come from the germline V gene (reference sequence). There are 14 residues in the CDR3. The CDR3 DNA reads TGTGCCAGCTCCCTTGGGAGGTGGAGCACTGAAGCTTTCTTT. Translating it yields CASSLGRWSTEAFF.

Comments on this clone: Sequence at one end of the junction differs from germline and may be a read error. At the DNA level, this CDR3 is encoded by other sequences in the same sample as well. This chain connects TRBV7-8 to TRBJ1-1; D is perhaps TRBD1 (6 bases). Per germline, CDR1 SGHVS and CDR2 FQNEAQ. This CDR3 is built from 16 residues. The CDR3 nucleotides are TGTGCCAGCAGCTTCCCGACAGGAACCATGAACACTGAAGCTTTCTTC. Translation: CASSFPTGTMNTEAFF.

The chain carries TRBV27 and TRBJ2-5, with 7 bases that match TRBD2. The DNA end is a closer match to TRBJ2-7, so the J assignment may be wrong. Germline V gene data show CDR1 as MNHEY and CDR2 as SMNVEV (reference sequence). The CDR3 covers 12 residues. The CDR3 sequence: CASSFTGGEQYF. DNA of the CDR3: TGTGCCAGCAGTTTTACGGGAGGCGAGCAGTACTTC.

The chain recombines TRBV29-1 with TRBJ2-7, with 10 positions matching TRBD1. J gave up 6 bases and V 6 bases, and 14 bases lay outside the gene matches. CDR1 SQVTM and CDR2 ANQGSEA come from the germline V gene. The CDR3 is 15 residues long. The CDR3 bases are TGCAGCGTCCTTAGGCGGGACAGGGGAGTAATCGAGCAGTACTTC. It codes for CSVLRRDRGVIEQYF.

The chain uses TRBV10-1 and TRBJ2-7; D is unresolved. Germline CDR1 and CDR2: WNHNN and SYGVQD (reference sequence). The CDR3 extends over 10 amino acids. Trimming shortened V by 5 bases and J by 3 bases, and 2 bases separated the two germline ends. Here the CDR3 reads CASSLYEQYF. CDR3 nucleotide sequence: TGCGCCAGCAGTCTCTACGAGCAGTACTTC.